This is a list of T cell receptor beta chains from one sample in a study of shared clonotypes between healthy human individuals. The assay was immunoSEQ multiplex PCR, and TCRdb's table has in-frame clones only and misses some. The data hold under 1,900,000 clones, with just under 99% observed a single time. The material sequenced was naive CD4+ T cells sorted from blood. The receptors shown here come from a man younger than 40 in good health. The CDR3 runs from the conserved cysteine through the conserved F or W.

J: TRBJ1-5
V: TRBV6-5
CDR3: CASSSLGSNQPQHF

J: TRBJ1-3
V: TRBV7-9
CDR3: CASSQGQGRNTIYF

J: TRBJ2-2
V: TRBV7-9
CDR3: CASSLPPGQRVTGELFF

J: TRBJ2-3
V: TRBV29-1
CDR3: CSARALTGADTQYF

J: TRBJ2-3
V: TRBV7-3
CDR3: CASSSTSVRGDTQYF

J: TRBJ1-1
V: TRBV11-2
CDR3: CASTFSGGRTEAFF

J: TRBJ2-3
V: TRBV15
CDR3: CATSRGSIDTQYF

J: TRBJ2-7
V: TRBV28
CDR3: CASRKRGRGYEQYF

J: TRBJ2-1
V: TRBV7-2
CDR3: CASSFEGLSEQFF

J: TRBJ2-1
V: TRBV2
CDR3: CASSGEGSSYNEQFF

J: TRBJ2-5
V: TRBV27
CDR3: CASSKTTGTSVETQYF

J: TRBJ2-5
V: TRBV5-1
CDR3: CASSSGGTRQETQYF

J: TRBJ2-5
V: TRBV5-1
CDR3: CASSLWADLGETQYF

J: TRBJ2-1
V: TRBV2
CDR3: CASSRAARAYNEQFF

J: TRBJ1-1
V: TRBV5-6
CDR3: CASSLARQAMNTEAFF

J: TRBJ1-2
V: TRBV5-1
CDR3: CASSLGTGGYGYTF

J: TRBJ2-1
V: TRBV5-1
CDR3: CASSLGVGGRLSSYNEQFF

J: TRBJ2-7
V: TRBV10-3
CDR3: CATYGRGRYEQYF

J: TRBJ2-7
V: TRBV19
CDR3: CASSIFIMGRGPVEQYF

J: TRBJ2-7
V: TRBV2
CDR3: CASSEALPVPYEQYF

J: TRBJ1-2
V: TRBV10-1
CDR3: CATPFSHHGYTF

J: TRBJ2-1
V: TRBV7-2
CDR3: CASSLEFRSNEQFF

J: TRBJ2-1
V: TRBV5-4
CDR3: CASSPSSRYNEQFF

J: TRBJ1-1
V: TRBV6-1
CDR3: CASTRDYRTEAFF

J: TRBJ2-5
V: TRBV7-2
CDR3: CASSLVGWGETQYF

J: TRBJ2-7
V: TRBV19
CDR3: CASSISAGAHEQYF

J: TRBJ2-1
V: TRBV4-3
CDR3: CASALSSGIYNEQFF

J: TRBJ1-2
V: TRBV5-1
CDR3: CASSLGQGSQDGYTF

J: TRBJ1-5
V: TRBV20-1
CDR3: CSANVGSTQHF

J: TRBJ2-5
V: TRBV2
CDR3: CASTHDRGFGETQYF

J: TRBJ2-1
V: TRBV18
CDR3: CASSPKNEQFF

J: TRBJ2-7
V: TRBV29-1
CDR3: CSVRQGAYEQYF